This TCR beta chain came from a study of T cells in narcolepsy. Study-wide context: Patients with NT1 or NT2 and healthy control donors were enrolled. Study-wide points: Autoreactive clone sequences were missing from some blood memory CD4+ repertoires. Healthy controls reportedly lacked the autoreactive clonotypes serially found in patients' blood. Same-patient CSF and blood CD4+ T cell clonotypes included HCRT-specific and TRIB2-specific autoreactive ones.

Clones were read by immunoSEQ multiplex PCR, and TCRdb kept only the in-frame ones, dropping some. The table records 25,000 or so clones, approximately 85% of them present only once. This clone was counted between two and nine times. Its target is unknown. V was cut by 5 bases and J by 5 bases, with 6 bases left in between. The CDR3 is 11 residues long. Germline CDR1 and CDR2: MNHNS and SASEGT. Specimen: memory (CD45RA-) CD4+ T cells from blood. This receptor was identified in a human donor in good health. The genes are TRBV6-1 and TRBJ2-5; no definite D call. CDR3 region: CASSYGETQYF. The CDR3 DNA is TGTGCCAGCAGTTACGGGGAGACCCAGTACTTC.